These 4 T cell receptor beta chains were all obtained from the same sample, sequenced in a study of blood T cell repertoires in COVID-19 (dated by TCRdb to the early 2020s). The library was made by the immunoSEQ multiplex PCR assay. TCRdb holds this immuneACCESS table with in-frame rearrangements only. Some clones are missing; in checked studies, unresolved V genes explain under half, and the rest has no known cause. The sample contains some 300,000 clones, around 92% of them found a single time. Under 3.5% of the sample lies in the top ten. The source material was PBMCs or T cells enriched from blood (not recorded which). The receptors derive from a woman aged 50 to 60 who had been exposed to COVID-19.

The J gene is TRBJ2-7, the V gene TRBV27; 9 bases fit TRBD2. The CDR3 sequence is 15 residues long. Germline V gene sequence: CDR1 MNHEY, CDR2 SMNVEV (reference sequence). V dropped 3 bases and J dropped 4; count of bases not matched to a gene: 7. In nucleotides, the CDR3 is TGTGCCAGCAGTTTCGCGGGACTAGCTCGATACGAGCAGTACTTC. Protein product: CASSFAGLARYEQYF.

V gene TRBV29-1 combines with J gene TRBJ2-7, with 7 bases fitting TRBD1. The CDR3 has 13 amino acids. Unmatched junction bases numbered 6, after V lost 6 bases and J lost 1 base. Germline V gene lookup returns CDR1 SQVTM and CDR2 ANQGSEA. The chain's CDR3 is CSVRRDRSYEQYF. The CDR3 nucleotides read TGCAGCGTACGACGGGACAGATCCTACGAGCAGTACTTC.

The chain recombines TRBV12-3 or TRBV12-4 with TRBJ1-2; no firm D call. This CDR3 comprises 12 residues. CDR3 sequence reads: CVAGRRGYGYTF. The CDR3 coding sequence is TGTGTCGCGGGCCGCCGGGGATATGGCTACACCTTC.

This clone appeared once. This rearrangement joins TRBV5-1 to TRBJ2-5, with 9 positions matching TRBD2. This CDR3 has 17 residues. Trimming took 2 bases from V and 1 from J; bases not matched to a gene: 9. Germline V CDR1 and CDR2: SGHRS, YFSETQ. The CDR3 bases are TGCGCCAGCAGCTTTGGTGGAGCGGGGGGCCTCCAAGAGACCCAGTACTTC. Translated, it gives CASSFGGAGGLQETQYF. The entire variable domain, with the rest obtained from reference TRBV5-1 and TRBJ2-5, is as follows: KAGVTQTPRYLIKTRGQQVTLSCSPISGHRSVSWYQQTPGQGLQFLFEYFSETQRNKGNFPGRFSGRQFSNSRSEMNVSTLELGDSALYLCASSFGGAGGLQETQYFGPGTRLLVL.